This T cell receptor (beta chain) came from a study of blood T cell repertoires in COVID-19 (TCRdb year 2020). Turning to the overall study: Collaborator samples came from the United States, Italy and Spain and covered acute and convalescent phases of COVID-19. The prospective study material was composed of cDNA or gDNA derived from T cells, B-cell-depleted T cells, or PBMCs. Subjects who had been exposed to COVID-19, were actively infected with it, or had recovered from it provided the deeply sampled blood TCRbeta repertoires that made up the dataset. The repertoires were released in a freely available public database intended as a resource for research on the immune response to SARS-CoV-2. The samples were drawn from the first 160 participants of the ongoing ImmuneRACE study and from 950 to 1,500 subjects provided by 6 global collaborators. Sample metadata almost always included a de-identified subject ID, COVID-19 status, age in years and sex. Where available, HLA class I and class II types were taken from metadata supplied by the sample provider and were not determined by assay-based typing.

The junction shows trimming of 3 bases on V and 10 bases on J, and the gene matches do not reach 10 bases of it. The germline V gene encodes CDR1 DFQATT and CDR2 SNEGSKA (reference sequence). There are 14 amino acids in the CDR3, from cysteine to phenylalanine inclusive. The kept DNA is CDR3 alone, 42 bases in frame from the first base. Collaborating institutions collected whole blood in K2EDTA tubes following their own protocols. For TCRbeta analysis, collaborators shipped samples as frozen whole blood, isolated PBMCs, or DNA extracted from either of those sample types. A remark on this clone: Its cognate antigen has yet to be identified. No base-level quality is on record; no much larger clone is a single base apart.

TCRbeta CDR3 regions were amplified from genomic DNA by means of the immunoSEQ Assay, a bias-controlled multiplex PCR. The published analysis was carried out like this. Within the assay, amplification of reference gene primers was used to estimate how many nucleated cells each sample contained. To quantify the absolute abundance of each unique TCRbeta CDR3 rearrangement, sequence reads were collapsed and filtered. For each sample, productive Simpson clonality was calculated by taking the square root of Simpson's diversity index across productive rearrangements. TCRdb re-hosts the immuneACCESS table, in-frame sequences only. Its copies lack some clones; in the studies checked, an unresolved V gene accounts for under half of them, and the cause for the rest is not known. That table furnishes V, J and clone size, whereas the DNA furnished D and trimming. Within this sample are about 180,000 clones, with around 85% of them counted one time only. The top ten constitute about a tenth of the sample.

Summary of the overall study and its limitations: The amount of clinical and demographic metadata varied by source and participant and was provided uncurated.

The TCR originated in a human donor with active or convalescent COVID-19. The donor label of this sample is uncertain. Sample: peripheral blood. The sequence links TRBV20-1 to TRBJ2-1; 9 nucleotides in the junction match TRBD2. Read as DNA, the sequence is TGCAGTGCTAGTAAGGCCGGAGCGGGAGGAGAGCAGTTCTTC. This yields the protein CSASKAGAGGEQFF.